This is a list of T cell receptor beta chains from one sample in a study of blood T cell repertoires in COVID-19. TCRdb keeps only in-frame clones here, not all; method: immunoSEQ multiplex PCR. This table holds about 210,000 clones, approximately 85% found once. Specimen: peripheral blood. These TCRs come from an elderly woman with acute or convalescent COVID-19. Both conserved end residues are part of each CDR3. A D gene is named only where the DNA matches it firmly. The size entry is marked missing in some rows and otherwise reads once, few, many or a size class.

>NA|TRBV2|TRBJ2-2|NA
TGTGCCAGCAGTGTATCTGAGCGGGAGCTGTTTTTT
CASSVSERELFF
>TRBD2|TRBV4-1|TRBJ2-3|once
TGCGCCAGCAGCCAAGATCTCGGTAGGGGAGGGTCGCAGTATTTT
CASSQDLGRGGSQYF
>NA|TRBV12-3/TRBV12-4|TRBJ2-3|NA
TGTGCCAGCAGCAATACGTTCGGGGATACGCAGTATTTT
CASSNTFGDTQYF
>TRBD2|TRBV19|TRBJ2-3|once
TGTGCCAGTAGTATTAGCGGGAGAGGGAGCACAGATACGCAGTATTTT
CASSISGRGSTDTQYF
>NA|TRBV5-1|TRBJ2-7|NA
TGCGCCAGCAGCCGAGCGGGCGAGGGGTACGAGCAGTACTTC
CASSRAGEGYEQYF
>TRBD1|TRBV11-2|TRBJ1-5|NA
TGTGCCAGCAGCCAGGGGACAGGGGGTACCGGCGTCCAGCATTTT
CASSQGTGGTGVQHF
>TRBD1|TRBV10-3|TRBJ2-7|NA
TGTGCCACACGACAGGGAAGTCACGAGCAGTACTTC
CATRQGSHEQYF
>TRBD1|TRBV5-1|TRBJ1-2|NA
TGCGCCAGCAGCTCCGCTTGGACCACCGGGACAGGGTTTGGCTACACCTTC
CASSSAWTTGTGFGYTF
>TRBD1|TRBV25-1|TRBJ2-5|NA
TGTGCCAGCAGTGAGCCGGGACAGGGGAGGATAGTGGACTTC
CASSEPGQGRIVDF
>TRBD2|TRBV7-9|TRBJ2-3|NA
TGTGCCAGCAGCCCTAGCGGAACCCCCACAGATACGCAGTATTTT
CASSPSGTPTDTQYF
>TRBD1|TRBV30|TRBJ1-4|NA
TGTGCCTGGAGTGTTGGGACAGTAAATGAAAAACTGTTTTTT
CAWSVGTVNEKLFF
>TRBD1|TRBV5-4|TRBJ2-5|NA
TGTGCCAGCAGCCGGGACAGGGGACTACAAGAGACCCAGTACTTC
CASSRDRGLQETQYF